Sequencing of this T cell receptor (beta chain) was carried out in a study of cytomegalovirus exposure and HLA in healthy donors. At the level of the study: A later analysis reported the same platform for the roughly 110 validation repertoires and the 666 first-cohort repertoires. Study results and caveats: Later, an analysis found that TCR clusters from the first cohort tended to co-occur in the 120 or so validation repertoires.

In germline, CDR1 is SQVTM, CDR2 ANQGSEA. This CDR3 has 12 amino acids. Deletions cut 7 bases from V and 10 bases from J, with 17 bases between. Libraries were prepared by immunoSEQ multiplex PCR; TCRdb keeps only in-frame clonotypes and omits some of them. The data hold about 170,000 clones, with around 92% observed a single time. Comment on this clone: What it recognizes is unknown.

Specimen: PBMCs. The TCR was taken from a man aged 18 to 30 in good health and CMV-seropositive. The V and J genes are TRBV29-1 and TRBJ2-1; D not resolved. DNA of the CDR3: TGCAGCGCCCATCAGTGGTTGACAGAGCAGTTCTTC. Protein sequence: CSAHQWLTEQFF.